These T cell receptor beta chains were read from a single sample in a study of T cell responses to AZD1222 COVID-19 vaccine. Profiling relied on immunoSEQ multiplex PCR, and the TCRdb table lists in-frame clones only, not all of them. This sample carries approximately 150,000 clones, 88% of them seen once, and the ten largest clones take 5.4%. The specimen comprised peripheral blood, sampled 28 days after the second dose of the MenACWY control vaccine. The receptors originated from an adult who received the MenACWY meningococcal vaccine as a control. CDR3s include the opening cysteine and the closing phenylalanine or tryptophan. Each record gives: clone size, J gene, CDR3 length, D gene, V gene, CDR3 protein, CDR3 DNA. A D gene is named only where the DNA matches it firmly. The size of a clone is reported for some rows only, either as once, few or many, or as a class for expanded clones.

. TRBJ1-2 14 . TRBV7-9 CASSAPLINYGYTF TGTGCCAGCAGCGCCCCACTTATCAACTATGGCTACACCTTC
. TRBJ2-2 15 . TRBV5-4 CASSEDSLRTGELFF TGTGCCAGCAGCGAAGACTCTCTGAGGACCGGGGAGCTGTTTTTT
once TRBJ1-2 15 . TRBV6-2/TRBV6-3 CASSSGDKGDYGYTF TGTGCCAGCAGTAGTGGGGACAAGGGAGACTATGGCTACACCTTC
. TRBJ1-1 14 . TRBV10-3 CAISRGGVSTEAFF TGTGCCATCAGTAGGGGTGGGGTGAGCACTGAAGCTTTCTTT
. TRBJ2-1 17 TRBD1 TRBV28 CASSLRRRTGMGNEQFF TGTGCCAGCAGTTTACGGCGGAGGACAGGGATGGGGAATGAGCAGTTCTTC
. TRBJ2-7 14 TRBD2 TRBV4-2 CASSQATSVYEQYF TGTGCCAGCAGCCAAGCAACTAGCGTCTACGAGCAGTACTTC
. TRBJ1-1 14 TRBD1 TRBV7-9 CASSLADRGPGAFF TGTGCCAGCAGCTTAGCAGACAGGGGGCCGGGAGCTTTCTTT
. TRBJ1-1 14 . TRBV7-3 CASSLGGGITEAFF TGTGCCAGCAGCTTAGGGGGCGGCATCACTGAAGCTTTCTTT
. TRBJ1-1 15 . TRBV11-3 CASSLKGFGNTEAFF TGTGCCAGCAGCTTAAAGGGGTTCGGGAACACTGAAGCTTTCTTT
. TRBJ1-5 14 TRBD1 TRBV2 CASSAGQGNQPQHF TGTGCCAGCAGCGCTGGACAGGGCAATCAGCCCCAGCATTTT
. TRBJ2-3 14 . TRBV6-5 CATAGGARTDTQYF TGTGCCACCGCTGGCGGGGCCCGCACAGATACGCAGTATTTT